This T cell receptor (beta chain) stems from a study of blood T cell repertoires in COVID-19. Study information: COVID-19 samples, acute and convalescent, were from the United States, Italy and Spain.

In the source study's methods: Estimated nucleated cell counts came from reference gene primer amplification. This table comes from immunoSEQ multiplex PCR, and its TCRdb copy is limited to in-frame clones, with some not included. That table supplies the V and J calls and clone size; D and trimming were determined from the DNA. The repertoire includes about 330,000 clones, roughly 88% of them detected once, and more than 3% sits in the top ten. Material: peripheral blood. This TCR was recovered from a woman between 50 and 59 years old with active or convalescent COVID-19.

The CDR3 loop is CASSYRETSADTQYF. The DNA of the CDR3 is TGTGCCAGCAGTTACCGCGAGACTAGCGCCGATACGCAGTATTTT. The chain links TRBV6-5 to TRBJ2-3; 8 nucleotides agree with TRBD2. Germline loops: CDR1 MNHEY, CDR2 SVGAGI. There are 15 residues in the CDR3. V gave up 2 bases and J gave up 6 bases; unmatched junction bases: 7.